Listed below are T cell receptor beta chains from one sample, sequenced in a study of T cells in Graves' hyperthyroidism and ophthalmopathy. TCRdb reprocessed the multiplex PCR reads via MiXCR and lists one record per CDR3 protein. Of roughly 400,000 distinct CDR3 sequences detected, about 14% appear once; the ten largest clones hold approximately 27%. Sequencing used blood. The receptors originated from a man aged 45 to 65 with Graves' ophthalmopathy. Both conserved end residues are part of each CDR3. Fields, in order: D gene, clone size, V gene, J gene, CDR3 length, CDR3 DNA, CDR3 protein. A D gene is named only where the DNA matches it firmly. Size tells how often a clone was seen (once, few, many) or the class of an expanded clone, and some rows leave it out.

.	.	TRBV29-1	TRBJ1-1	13	TGCAGCGTTGTGAGTCTGACGAACACTGAAGCTTTCTTT	CSVVSLTNTEAFF
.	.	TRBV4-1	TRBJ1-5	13	TGCGCCAGCAGCCAAGATCACGGTCAGCCCCAGCATTTT	CASSQDHGQPQHF
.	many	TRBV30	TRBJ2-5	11	TGTGCCTGGAGTGGGCCGGAGACCCAGTACTTC	CAWSGPETQYF
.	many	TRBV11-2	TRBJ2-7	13	TGTGCCAGCAGGCGCCACCTGGGTTACGAGCAGTACTTC	CASRRHLGYEQYF
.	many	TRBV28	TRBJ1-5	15	TGCGCCAGCAGCTTGGAGGGTAATAGCAATCAGCCCCAGCATTTT	CASSLEGNSNQPQHF
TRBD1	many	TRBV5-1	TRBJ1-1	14	TGCGCCAGCAGCACCGACAGGGGATGGACTGAAGCTTTCTTT	CASSTDRGWTEAFF
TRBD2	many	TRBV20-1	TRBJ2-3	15	TGCAGTGCTAGGCGGGCTAGCGGGTTCACAGATACGCAGTATTTT	CSARRASGFTDTQYF
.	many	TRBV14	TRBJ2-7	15	TGTGCCAGCAGCCAGCAGGCGGTCCTTGACTACGAGCAGTACTTC	CASSQQAVLDYEQYF
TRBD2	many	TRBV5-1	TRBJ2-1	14	TGCGCCAGCAGCTTTGGGACTACAGACAATGAGCAGTTCTTC	CASSFGTTDNEQFF
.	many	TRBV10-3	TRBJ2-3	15	TGTGCCATCAAAAGTTCGAGTGGAAGCACAGATACGCAGTATTTT	CAIKSSSGSTDTQYF
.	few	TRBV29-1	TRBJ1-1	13	TGCAGCGCCCGTTCGGAGTGGGATACTGAAGCTTTCTTT	CSARSEWDTEAFF
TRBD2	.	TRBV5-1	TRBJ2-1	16	TGCGCCAGCAGCCCATCCGGGACTAGCGGGAACAATGAGCAGTTCTTC	CASSPSGTSGNNEQFF
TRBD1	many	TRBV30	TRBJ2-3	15	TGTGCCTGGACTCCGGGACAGGAGAGTCGGGATACGCAGTATTTT	CAWTPGQESRDTQYF
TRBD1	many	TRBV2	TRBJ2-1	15	TGTGCCAGCAGTGATGGGGGACAGGGATACAATGAGCAGTTCTTC	CASSDGGQGYNEQFF
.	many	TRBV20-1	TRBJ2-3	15	TGCAGTGCTAGAGAGGTGGTTAGCTTGACAGATACGCAGTATTTT	CSAREVVSLTDTQYF
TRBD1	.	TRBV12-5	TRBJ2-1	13	TGTGCTAGTGAGGCAGGGGGTTACAATGAGCAGTTCTTC	CASEAGGYNEQFF
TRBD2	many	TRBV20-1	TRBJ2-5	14	TGCAGTGCTAGGTTGGCGGGAGGGGCAGAGACCCAGTACTTC	CSARLAGGAETQYF
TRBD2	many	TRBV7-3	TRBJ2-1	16	TGTGCCAGCAGCTCCGTAGGTAGCGGGAAATACAATGAGCAGTTCTTC	CASSSVGSGKYNEQFF
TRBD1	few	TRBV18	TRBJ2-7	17	TGTGCCAGCTCACCCGAGACCCCGGGACAGGATTCCTACGAGCAGTACTTC	CASSPETPGQDSYEQYF
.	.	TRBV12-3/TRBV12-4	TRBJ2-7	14	TGTGCCAGCAGTCTCTCCGGGAGAACCTACGAGCAGTACTTC	CASSLSGRTYEQYF
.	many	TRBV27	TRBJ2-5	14	TGTGCCAGCAGTTTAAGGGCGTACCAAGAGACCCAGTACTTC	CASSLRAYQETQYF
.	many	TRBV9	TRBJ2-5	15	TGTGCCAGCAGCGTATCGGCGGGATCCCAAGAGACCCAGTACTTC	CASSVSAGSQETQYF
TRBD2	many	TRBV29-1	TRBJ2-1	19	TGCAGCGGCAGGAAAGGGACTAGCGGGAGGCATAGCTCCTACAATGAGCAGTTCTTC	CSGRKGTSGRHSSYNEQFF
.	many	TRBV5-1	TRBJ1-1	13	TGCGCCAGCACCTTGGATTCCGACACTGAAGCTTTCTTT	CASTLDSDTEAFF
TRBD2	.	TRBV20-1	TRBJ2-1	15	TGCAGTGCTAGAGATTCAGCGGGAGGACTCGGTGAGCAGTTCTTC	CSARDSAGGLGEQFF
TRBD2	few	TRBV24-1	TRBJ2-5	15	TGTGCCAACAAAGGACGCGCGGGAGTATTAGAGACCCAGTACTTC	CANKGRAGVLETQYF
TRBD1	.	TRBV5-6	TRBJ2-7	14	TGTCGCAGCCTTGAAGGACAGGGAAGCTACGAGCAGTACTTC	CRSLEGQGSYEQYF
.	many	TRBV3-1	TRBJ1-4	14	TGTGCCAGCAGCCTACGAGGGGGAAATGAAAAACTGTTTTTT	CASSLRGGNEKLFF
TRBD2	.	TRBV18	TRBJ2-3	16	TGTGCCAGCTCACCCCTAGCGGGAGGGTGCACAGATGCGCAGTATTTT	CASSPLAGGCTDAQYF
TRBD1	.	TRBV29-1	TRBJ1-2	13	TGCAGCGTTGTGGGGACAGGGAGCCTTGGCTACACCTTC	CSVVGTGSLGYTF
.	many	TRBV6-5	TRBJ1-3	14	TGTGCCAGCAGTTCGGGGGTCTCTGGAAACACCATATATTTT	CASSSGVSGNTIYF
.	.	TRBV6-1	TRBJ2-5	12	TGTGCCAGCAAGAATCCGGGGGAGACCCAGTACTTC	CASKNPGETQYF
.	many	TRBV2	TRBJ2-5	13	TGTGCCAGCCTTCATCGTGGGGAAGAGACCCAGTACTTC	CASLHRGEETQYF
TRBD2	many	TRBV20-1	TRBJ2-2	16	TGCAGTGCTAGTCGGCTAGCGGGAGGACGCACCGGGGAGCTGTTTTTT	CSASRLAGGRTGELFF
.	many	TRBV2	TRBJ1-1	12	TGTGCCAGCAGTACAAGGAACACTGAAGCTTTCTTT	CASSTRNTEAFF
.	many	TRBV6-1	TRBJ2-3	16	TGTGCCAGCAGTCCCCTCACAGGGGGGGCTGGAGATACGCAGTATTTT	CASSPLTGGAGDTQYF
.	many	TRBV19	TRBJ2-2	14	TGTGCCAGTAGTACGACAGGTTCGGGCGGGGAGCTGTTTTTT	CASSTTGSGGELFF
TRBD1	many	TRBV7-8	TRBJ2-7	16	TGTGCCAGCAGCCCGCCTGGGGACAGGGGTTTCTACGAGCAGTACTTC	CASSPPGDRGFYEQYF
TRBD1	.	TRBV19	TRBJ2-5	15	TGTGCCAGTAGTTCGGGCACAGGGGGCAGGGAGACCCAGTACTTC	CASSSGTGGRETQYF
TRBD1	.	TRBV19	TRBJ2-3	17	TGTGCCAGTAGTTCGCGGAGACAGGGGATTGGCACAGATACGCAGTATTTT	CASSSRRQGIGTDTQYF
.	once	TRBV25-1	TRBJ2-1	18	TGTGCCAGCAATGGAAGCGGGACAAATTCTTTCTCCTACAATGAGCAGTTCTTC	CASNGSGTNSFSYNEQFF
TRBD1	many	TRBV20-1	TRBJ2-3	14	TGCAGTGCTAGAGGGACAGGGGGCACAGATACGCAGTATTTT	CSARGTGGTDTQYF
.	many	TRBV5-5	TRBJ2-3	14	TGTGCCAGCAGCTTGATCTATCGCACAGATACGCAGTATTTT	CASSLIYRTDTQYF
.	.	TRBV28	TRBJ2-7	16	TGTGCCAGCTCGCAACGGGAGAGTTTAGAGTTCTACGAGCAGTACTTC	CASSQRESLEFYEQYF
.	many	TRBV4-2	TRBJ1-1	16	TGTGCCAGCAGCCGCCAGGACACCGGAATGAACACTGAAGCTTTCTTT	CASSRQDTGMNTEAFF
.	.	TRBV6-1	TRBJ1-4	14	TGTGCCAGCCGATTGACCGGGGGGTCTGAAGAACTGTTTTTT	CASRLTGGSEELFF
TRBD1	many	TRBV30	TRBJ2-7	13	TGTGCCTGGACTTGGGACAGGGCGTACGAGCAGTACTTC	CAWTWDRAYEQYF
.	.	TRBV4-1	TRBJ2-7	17	TGCGCCAGCAGCCAAGAAGGATTCGTAGTTTCGTTGGGCGAGCAGTACTTC	CASSQEGFVVSLGEQYF
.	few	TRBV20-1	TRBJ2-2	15	TGCAGTGCTAGAGATTTTGCGGCGAACACCGGGGAGCTGTTTTTT	CSARDFAANTGELFF
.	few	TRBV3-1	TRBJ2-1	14	TGTGCCAGCAGCTCCCGGGGCTACTACAATGAGCAGTTCTTC	CASSSRGYYNEQFF
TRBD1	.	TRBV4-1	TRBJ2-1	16	TGCGCCAGCAGTCCAACCGGGGGACAGGTTAACAATGAGCAGTTCTTC	CASSPTGGQVNNEQFF
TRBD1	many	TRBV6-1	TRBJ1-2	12	TGTGCCAGCCAAGGACAGGGACGTGGCTACACCTTC	CASQGQGRGYTF
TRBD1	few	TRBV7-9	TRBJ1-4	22	TGTGCCAGCAGCTTAATCTTCGACTGGACAGGCGAGGGGGTGGTTACTAATGAAAAACTGTTTTTT	CASSLIFDWTGEGVVTNEKLFF